This passage covers 31 T cell receptor beta chains from one sample sequenced in a study of response to subunit inactivated influenza vaccine. TCRdb used MiXCR to reprocess the RT-PCR reads, holding one entry per CDR3 protein. The sample has some 640,000 distinct CDR3 sequences; roughly 13% are singletons. Sample: PBMCs from blood, taken 14 days before vaccination. Every receptor here comes from a man aged 50 or older who received an inactivated influenza vaccine.

The chain recombines TRBV20-1 with TRBJ2-7; tentative D call: TRBD1 (6 bases). The CDR3 is made up of 12 amino acids. Germline V lookup: CDR1 DFQATT, CDR2 SNEGSKA (reference sequence). The V gene lost 5 bases and the J gene lost 5 bases, with 13 bases spanning the gap. For the CDR3, the DNA is TGCAGTGCTCCACTGGACAGCAACGAGCAGTACTTC. Its translation is CSAPLDSNEQYF.

This clonotype was counted only a few times. V usage is TRBV10-1 and J usage is TRBJ2-1; the D gene could be TRBD1 or TRBD2 (5 bases each). The V and J ends lost 3 bases and 4 bases respectively, with 13 bases between them. CDR1 and CDR2 from the germline V gene are WNHNN and SYGVQD (reference sequence). CDR3 length equals 15 residues. CDR3 coding DNA: TGCGCCAGCAGTGACCGGGACGTCCCGTACAATGAGCAGTTCTTC. It translates to CASSDRDVPYNEQFF.

The genes are TRBV6-6 and TRBJ2-1; maybe TRBD1 (6 bases). The V end lost 2 bases, the J end lost 9 bases, and 11 bases lay between the germline ends. CDR1 MNHNY and CDR2 SVGAGI come from the germline V gene (reference sequence). This CDR3 region has 13 residues. The CDR3 sequence: CASSYNRAPEQFF. CDR3 DNA sequence: TGTGCCAGCAGTTACAACAGGGCTCCTGAGCAGTTCTTC.

In regard to this clonotype: This could be a read error, since a much larger clone is one nucleotide away. The chain has TRBV15 and TRBJ2-2; TRBD2 aligns across 9 bases. Germline CDR1 and CDR2: LNHNV and YYDKDF (reference sequence). The CDR3 consists of 15 residues. Losses at the gene ends were 5 bases for V and 6 bases for J; bases not matched to a gene: 7. The CDR3 region is CATSGASGAAGELFF. DNA for the CDR3: TGTGCCACCAGCGGAGCTAGCGGGGCAGCCGGGGAGCTGTTTTTT.

J is TRBJ2-1 and V is TRBV7-6; 13 bases are shared with TRBD2. The CDR3 has 16 amino acids. Germline V gene lookup returns CDR1 SGHVS and CDR2 FNYEAQ. J lost 5 bases, V lost 5 bases, and 6 bases had no gene match. In DNA form, the CDR3 reads TGTGCCAGCAGCCTGGGACTAGCGGGACCCCACAATGAGCAGTTCTTC. Translation gives CASSLGLAGPHNEQFF.

The chain has TRBV20-1 and TRBJ2-1; 16 nucleotides align to TRBD2. This CDR3 spans 16 amino acids. Germline V gives CDR1 DFQATT, CDR2 SNEGSKA (reference sequence). The trim removed 4 bases at V and 8 bases at J, leaving 8 bases unmatched. Written as DNA, the CDR3 is TGCAGTGCTACCGGGACTAGCGGGAGGGCGATATATGAGCAGTTCTTC. It encodes CSATGTSGRAIYEQFF.

This rearrangement joins TRBV6-2 or TRBV6-3 to TRBJ2-2, with no clear D. The CDR3 extends over 12 amino acids. The germline V gene encodes CDR1 MNHEY and CDR2 SVGEGT. Trimming removed 6 bases at V and 9 bases at J, with 11 bases between. The CDR3 DNA sequence: TGTGCCAGCAGCAAAGGATCGCGGGAGCTGTTTTTT. Protein product: CASSKGSRELFF.

V and J are TRBV5-1 and TRBJ1-5; no reliable D call. CDR3 length: 14 residues. Deletions cut 0 bases from V and 11 bases from J, with 15 bases between. The germline V gene has CDR1 SGHRS and CDR2 YFSETQ. The CDR3 loop is CASSLGALWETQHF. The DNA for the CDR3 is TGCGCCAGCAGCTTGGGGGCTCTCTGGGAGACCCAGCATTTT.

J is TRBJ2-1 and V is TRBV12-3 or TRBV12-4; D remains unclear. The V end was cut by 6 bases, the J end by 0 bases, with 15 bases between. The CDR3 has 16 residues. The CDR3 reads CASSPGYRSSYNEQFF. The DNA for the CDR3 is TGTGCCAGCAGCCCCGGTTACAGAAGCTCCTACAATGAGCAGTTCTTC.

This clonotype was seen at least ten times. The chain carries TRBV4-3 and TRBJ2-5, with D hard to call. Germline V gene sequence: CDR1 LGHNA, CDR2 YSLEER. Trimming removed 1 base from V and 5 bases from J, with 8 bases in between. This CDR3 contains 13 residues. CDR3 sequence: CASSQVPGETQYF. Written as DNA, the CDR3 is TGCGCCAGCAGCCAAGTTCCCGGGGAGACCCAGTACTTC.

This clonotype was counted only a few times. CDR3 DNA sequence: TGTGCCAGCAGCTCGGGACAGGGGGCGCACCTCGACGAGCAGTACTTC. Translated, it gives CASSSGQGAHLDEQYF. The gene calls are TRBV11-3 and TRBJ2-7; 12 bases fit TRBD1. The CDR3 length is 16 residues. V dropped 4 bases and J dropped 5; count of bases not matched to a gene: 9. From germline, CDR1 is SGHNT and CDR2 YENEEA.

The chain employs TRBV10-3 and TRBJ2-7, with TRBD1 as a possible D gene (6 bases). V gave up 6 bases and J gave up 2 bases, with 11 bases separating them. CDR3 size: 13 residues. Germline lookup yields CDR1 ENHRY and CDR2 SYGVKD. This CDR3 reads CAIRGDIAYEQYF. The DNA of the CDR3 is TGTGCCATCAGAGGGGACATTGCCTACGAGCAGTACTTC.

This chain connects TRBV20-1 to TRBJ2-1; 14 nucleotides match TRBD2. The CDR3 contains 16 residues. J lost 10 bases, V lost 3 bases, and 11 bases had no gene match. Germline CDR1 and CDR2: DFQATT and SNEGSKA (reference sequence). CDR3 nucleotide sequence: TGCAGTGCTAGCAAACCCGGGACTAGCGGGGGCAGGGAGCAGTTCTTC. Its protein product is CSASKPGTSGGREQFF.

This clonotype has more than one count but fewer than ten. This sequence joins TRBV12-3 or TRBV12-4 and TRBJ1-1; TRBD1 matches 7 bases. Trimming cost V 2 bases and J 5 bases; bases outside gene matches: 5. This CDR3 region has 14 residues. The chain's CDR3 is CASSLRTGGTEAFF. CDR3 DNA: TGTGCCAGCAGTTTAAGGACAGGCGGGACTGAAGCTTTCTTT.

About this clonotype: A much larger clone is a single base away; this may be a read error. This rearrangement joins TRBV6-1 to TRBJ2-1; 11 nucleotides line up with TRBD2. The CDR3 runs to 15 residues. The germline gives CDR1 MNHNS, CDR2 SASEGT. The CDR3 loop reads CTSRRASGGNNEQFF. The CDR3 region has the DNA TGTACCAGCAGGAGAGCTAGCGGGGGGAACAATGAGCAGTTCTTC.

This chain links TRBV15 with TRBJ1-4; 7 nucleotides align to TRBD1. CDR1 and CDR2 from the germline V gene are LNHNV and YYDKDF (reference sequence). The CDR3 totals 16 residues. Germline trimming cut 1 base from V and 0 bases from J; bases unmatched to any gene: 2. This CDR3 is CATSRVQGATNEKLFF. The DNA of the CDR3 is TGTGCCACCAGCAGAGTCCAGGGGGCAACTAATGAAAAACTGTTTTTT. The whole variable domain, remainder taken from reference TRBV15 and TRBJ1-4, is DAMVIQNPRYQVTQFGKPVTLSCSQTLNHNVMYWYQQKSSQAPKLLFHYYDKDFNNEADTPDNFQSRRPNTSFCFLDIRSPGLGDTAMYLCATSRVQGATNEKLFFGSGTQLSVL.

This clonotype was observed a handful of times. The CDR3 here is CSALRTGNYGYTF. The CDR3, as DNA: TGCAGTGCCCTTCGGACAGGGAACTATGGCTACACCTTC. This chain links TRBV20-1 with TRBJ1-2, with 8 bases that match TRBD1. The CDR3 extends over 13 amino acids. The V gene's germline CDR1 is DFQATT and CDR2 SNEGSKA (reference sequence). V was clipped by 6 bases and J by 2 bases; unmatched bases: 5.

This clonotype was observed a few times. J is TRBJ2-5 and V is TRBV9; D tentatively fits TRBD1 or TRBD2 (5 bases each). Trimming took off 0 bases at V and 5 bases at J, with 14 bases between the two ends. CDR1 and CDR2 from the germline V gene are SGDLS and YYNGEE. The CDR3 has 15 residues. The CDR3 DNA reads as TGTGCCAGCAGCGTAGACGGCCAGGGAGAGGAGACCCAGTACTTC. It codes for CASSVDGQGEETQYF. The full variable domain, with the rest looked up from reference TRBV9 and TRBJ2-5, is DSGVTQTPKHLITATGQRVTLRCSPRSGDLSVYWYQQSLDQGLQFLIQYYNGEERAKGNILERFSAQQFPDLHSELNLSSLELGDSALYFCASSVDGQGEETQYFGPGTRLLVL.

This clonotype was recorded a few times. V usage is TRBV6-2 or TRBV6-3 and J usage is TRBJ1-1, with D perhaps TRBD1 (6 bases). The V and J ends lost 8 bases and 3 bases respectively, with 25 bases between them. The CDR3 extends over 17 amino acids. CDR1 is MNHEY and CDR2 is SVGEGT in the germline V gene. The CDR3 DNA follows: TGTGCCAGCCGGTGGGGGGGCGGAAACCTACTGGACACTGAAGCTTTCTTT. It codes for CASRWGGGNLLDTEAFF.

This clonotype appeared many times. The CDR3 protein is CASSSTSGQETQYF. DNA of the CDR3: TGTGCCAGCAGCTCGACTAGCGGACAAGAGACCCAGTACTTC. The chain carries TRBV7-2 and TRBJ2-5; TRBD2 agrees at 9 bases. The ends lost 4 bases at V and 2 bases at J; junction bases unmatched: 2. The CDR3 covers 14 residues. CDR1 and CDR2 (germline): SGHTA, FQGNSA.

A few counts support this clonotype. The chain carries TRBV29-1 and TRBJ1-4, with D perhaps TRBD1 (6 bases). CDR1 and CDR2 (germline): SQVTM, ANQGSEA. Trimming removed 5 bases from V and 8 bases from J, with 15 bases in between. The CDR3 totals 13 residues. The CDR3, as DNA: TGCAGCGTTAAACAGGGATCACAAGAAAAACTGTTTTTT. This sequence encodes CSVKQGSQEKLFF.

Here the CDR3 reads CSARDSTSTDTQYF. The CDR3 coding sequence is TGCAGTGCTAGAGACAGCACTAGCACAGATACGCAGTATTTT. This chain links TRBV20-1 with TRBJ2-3, with unresolved D. Per the germline V gene, CDR1 is DFQATT and CDR2 is SNEGSKA (reference sequence). V gave up 0 bases and J gave up 0 bases, with 7 bases separating them. The CDR3 extends over 14 amino acids.

This clonotype was found a few times. The chain has TRBV9 and TRBJ2-2; D is undetermined. The CDR3 consists of 13 residues. Germline V lookup: CDR1 SGDLS, CDR2 YYNGEE. V lost 6 bases and J 3 bases, leaving 9 bases between the germline ends. CDR3 region: CASTSWDTGELFF. In DNA, the CDR3 is TGTGCCAGCACCTCTTGGGACACCGGGGAGCTGTTTTTT.

This clonotype was observed a few times. The chain combines TRBV29-1 with TRBJ2-5, with 9 positions matching TRBD1. The CDR3 spans 14 residues. Germline CDR1 and CDR2: SQVTM and ANQGSEA. V trimming: 6 bases; J trimming: 4 bases; junction bases outside the gene matches: 9. CDR3 sequence reads: CSVTGTGSRETQYF. The CDR3 nucleotides read TGCAGCGTCACCGGGACAGGGAGTCGAGAGACCCAGTACTTC. The complete variable domain, with remaining parts taken from reference TRBV29-1 and TRBJ2-5, reads SAVISQKPSRDICQRGTSLTIQCQVDSQVTMMFWYRQQPGQSLTLIATANQGSEATYESGFVIDKFPISRPNLTFSTLTVSNMSPEDSSIYLCSVTGTGSRETQYFGPGTRLLVL.

The V and J genes are TRBV15 and TRBJ2-7; D not certain. The length of the CDR3 is 13 residues. CDR1 is LNHNV, CDR2 YYDKDF, per germline (reference sequence). V gave up 0 bases and J gave up 6 bases, with 9 bases separating them. For the CDR3, the DNA is TGTGCCACCAGCAGAGACCCATCTTCCGAGCAGTACTTC. It translates to CATSRDPSSEQYF. The variable domain in full, completed from reference TRBV15 and TRBJ2-7, reads DAMVIQNPRYQVTQFGKPVTLSCSQTLNHNVMYWYQQKSSQAPKLLFHYYDKDFNNEADTPDNFQSRRPNTSFCFLDIRSPGLGDTAMYLCATSRDPSSEQYFGPGTRLTVT.

This clonotype was observed once. The chain employs TRBV10-3 and TRBJ2-1, with TRBD1 matching 8 bases. V dropped 5 bases and J dropped 8; count of bases not matched to a gene: 11. CDR3 length: 15 amino acids. The germline V gene has CDR1 ENHRY and CDR2 SYGVKD. CDR3 coding DNA: TGTGCCATCAGTAAAACCGGGACAGGAGACCATGAGCAGTTCTTC. Translation gives CAISKTGTGDHEQFF.

In its sample, this clonotype was seen many times. The chain carries TRBV18 and TRBJ1-1; TRBD1 is a possible D gene (5 bases). Germline V lookup: CDR1 KGHSH, CDR2 LQKENI. The CDR3 contains 11 residues. V was cut by 8 bases and J by 9 bases, with 13 bases left in between. The CDR3 sequence is CASKQESQAFF. CDR3 bases: TGTGCCAGCAAACAGGAAAGCCAAGCTTTCTTT. The variable domain in full, completed from reference TRBV18 and TRBJ1-1, reads NAGVMQNPRHLVRRRGQEARLRCSPMKGHSHVYWYRQLPEEGLKFMVYLQKENIIDESGMPKERFSAEFPKEGPSILRIQQVVRGDSAAYFCASKQESQAFFGQGTRLTVV.

This clonotype was counted ten times or more. The V gene is TRBV9, the J gene TRBJ1-6; D is unresolved. V was shortened by 0 bases and J by 0 bases, with 7 bases between the two germline ends. Germline CDR1 SGDLS, CDR2 YYNGEE. The CDR3 has 16 amino acids. CDR3: CASSVGQSSYNSPLHF. Written as DNA, the CDR3 is TGTGCCAGCAGCGTAGGCCAGAGCTCCTATAATTCACCCCTCCACTTT.

Ten or more counts support this clonotype. In DNA, the CDR3 is TGTGCCAGCGCTTCGGGGACTAGCGGCGCAGATACGCAGTATTTT. This codes for CASASGTSGADTQYF. The rearrangement uses TRBV12-3 or TRBV12-4 and TRBJ2-3; 11 bases match TRBD2. V lost 8 bases, J lost 4 bases, and 8 bases stayed unmatched. The length of the CDR3 is 15 residues.

The rearrangement links TRBV7-9 to TRBJ1-2; D gene uncertain. Germline assignment: CDR1 SEHNR and CDR2 FQNEAQ (reference sequence). This CDR3 is built from 12 residues. V lost 0 bases to trimming and J lost 6 bases, with 5 bases between them. For the CDR3, the DNA is TGTGCCAGCAGCTTAGCGGTCGATGGCTACACCTTC. Its translation: CASSLAVDGYTF.

In this sample, this clonotype turned up many times. In DNA, the CDR3 is TGCGCCAGCAGCCAAGGGACAGGGGCCGGGGCCAACGTCCTGACTTTC. It encodes CASSQGTGAGANVLTF. The gene calls are TRBV4-1 and TRBJ2-6, with 9 bases lining up with TRBD1. CDR1 MGHRA and CDR2 YSYEKL come from the germline V gene. The CDR3 runs to 16 residues. The V and J ends lost 1 base and 4 bases, in that order; junction bases with no gene match: 2.